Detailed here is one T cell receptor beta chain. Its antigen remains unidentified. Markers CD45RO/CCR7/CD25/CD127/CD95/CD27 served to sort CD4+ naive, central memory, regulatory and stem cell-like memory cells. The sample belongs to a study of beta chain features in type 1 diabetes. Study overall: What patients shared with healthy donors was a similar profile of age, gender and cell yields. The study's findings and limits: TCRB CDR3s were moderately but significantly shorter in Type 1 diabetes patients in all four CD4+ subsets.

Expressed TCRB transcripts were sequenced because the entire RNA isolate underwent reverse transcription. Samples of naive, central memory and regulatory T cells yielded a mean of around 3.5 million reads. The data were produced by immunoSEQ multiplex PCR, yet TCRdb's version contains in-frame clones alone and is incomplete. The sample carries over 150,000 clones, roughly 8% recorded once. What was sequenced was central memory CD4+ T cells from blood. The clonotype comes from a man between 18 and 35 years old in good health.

CDR3: CASSFGWQGSSEQYF. DNA of the CDR3: TGCGCCAGCAGCTTTGGGTGGCAGGGGTCATCCGAGCAGTACTTC. This chain links TRBV5-1 with TRBJ2-7; TRBD1 might be the D (6 bases). V was cut by 2 bases and J by 6 bases, with 18 bases left in between. CDR3 size: 15 residues. Germline values: CDR1 SGHRS, CDR2 YFSETQ.